This record concerns one TCR beta chain sequence. The sample belongs to a study of blood T cell repertoires in COVID-19. Study-level information: Samples came from the United States, Italy and Spain, spanning acute and convalescent COVID-19. PBMCs, B-cell-depleted T cells, or T cells were the source of the cDNA or gDNA that made up the material.

V lost 0 bases and J lost 0; bases outside the gene matches: 3. Germline assignment: CDR1 LNHDA and CDR2 SQIVND (reference sequence). The CDR3 contains 17 residues. Per the original data handling: The assay estimated nucleated cells by amplifying reference gene primers. Sequenced by immunoSEQ multiplex PCR; TCRdb stores in-frame clones only, minus some. V, J and clone size reflect that table, while D and trimming were determined from the DNA. The sample records about 220,000 clones, 80% being singletons. The specimen was peripheral blood. The V gene is TRBV19, the J gene TRBJ2-3; 10 bases map to TRBD2. This clonotype was obtained from a human donor in a cohort sampled during active COVID-19. CDR3 DNA: TGTGCCAGTAGTATAGAGGCTAGCGGGAGAAGCACAGATACGCAGTATTTT. This translates into CASSIEASGRSTDTQYF.